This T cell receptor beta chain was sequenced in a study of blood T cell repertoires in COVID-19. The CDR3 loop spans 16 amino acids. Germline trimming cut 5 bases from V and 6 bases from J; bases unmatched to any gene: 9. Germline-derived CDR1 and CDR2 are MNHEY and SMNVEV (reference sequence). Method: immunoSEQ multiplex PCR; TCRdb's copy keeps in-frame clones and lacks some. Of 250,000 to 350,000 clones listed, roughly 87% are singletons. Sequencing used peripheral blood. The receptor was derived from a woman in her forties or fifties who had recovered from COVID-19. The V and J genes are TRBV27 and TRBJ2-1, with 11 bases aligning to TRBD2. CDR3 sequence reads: CASSGLAGGPVNEQFF. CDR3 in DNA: TGTGCCAGCAGTGGGTTAGCGGGGGGGCCGGTCAATGAGCAGTTCTTC.